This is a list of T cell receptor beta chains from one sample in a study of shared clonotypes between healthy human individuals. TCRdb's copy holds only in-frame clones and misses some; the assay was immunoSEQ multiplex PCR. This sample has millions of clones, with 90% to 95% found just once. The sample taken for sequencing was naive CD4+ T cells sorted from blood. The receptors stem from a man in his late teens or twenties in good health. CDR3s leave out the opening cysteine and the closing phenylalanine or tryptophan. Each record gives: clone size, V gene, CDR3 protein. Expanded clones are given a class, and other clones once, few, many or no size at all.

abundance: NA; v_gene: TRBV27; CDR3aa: ASSLRDGRSGYT
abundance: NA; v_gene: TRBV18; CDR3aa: ASSPLGQGAHQPQH
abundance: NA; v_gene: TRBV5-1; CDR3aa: ASSLGHPYEQY
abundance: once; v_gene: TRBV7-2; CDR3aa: ASSLGISYRAEQY
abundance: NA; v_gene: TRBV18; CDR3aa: ASSPPIGGRYGYT
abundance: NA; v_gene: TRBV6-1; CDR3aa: ASPVQGNTGELF
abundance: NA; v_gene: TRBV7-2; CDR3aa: ASSPQTGPYEQY
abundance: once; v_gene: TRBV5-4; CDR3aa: ASSQGLAGARDEQY
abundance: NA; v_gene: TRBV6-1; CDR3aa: ASSDRLAVDRDTDTQY
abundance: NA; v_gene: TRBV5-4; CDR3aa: ASSLGLGEGEKLF
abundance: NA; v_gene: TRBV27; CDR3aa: AGIPLLRYYEQY
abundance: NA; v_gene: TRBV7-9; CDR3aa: ASSLAGQGALKPQH
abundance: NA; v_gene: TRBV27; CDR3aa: ASSREAGASYEQY
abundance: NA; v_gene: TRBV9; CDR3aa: ASSVGTSGEEQY
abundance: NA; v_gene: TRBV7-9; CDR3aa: ASSFDLAALYNEQF
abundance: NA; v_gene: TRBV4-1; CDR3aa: ASSIGLITDTQY
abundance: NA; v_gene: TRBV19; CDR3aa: ASSIYNEQF
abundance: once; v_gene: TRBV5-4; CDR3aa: ASSLTGAGGTNEKLF
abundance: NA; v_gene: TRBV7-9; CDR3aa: ASSKSLGGKLF
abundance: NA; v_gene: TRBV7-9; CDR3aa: ASSSKAGVSEQY
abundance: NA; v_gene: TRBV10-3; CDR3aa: ATKTGEGETQY
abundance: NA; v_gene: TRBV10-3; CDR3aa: AISAGGGETQY
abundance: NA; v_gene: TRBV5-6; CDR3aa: ASSSSGSGETQY
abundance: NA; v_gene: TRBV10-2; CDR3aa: ASSDTGFNQPQH
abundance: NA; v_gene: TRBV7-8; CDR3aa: ASSLGETYGEQY
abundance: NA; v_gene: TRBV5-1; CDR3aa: ASSQRDRGAVNTEAF
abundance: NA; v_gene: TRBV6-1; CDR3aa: ASRTQGSAPLH
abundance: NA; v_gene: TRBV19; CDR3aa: ASKRDFEQF
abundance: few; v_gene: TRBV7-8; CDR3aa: ASSLRGTYEQY
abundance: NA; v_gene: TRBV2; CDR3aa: ASNPGGVEKLF
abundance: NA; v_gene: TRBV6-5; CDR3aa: ASSYQGGQETQY
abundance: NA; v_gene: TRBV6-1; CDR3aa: ASSERGNQPQH
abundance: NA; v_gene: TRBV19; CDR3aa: ASQTGGIGNTIY
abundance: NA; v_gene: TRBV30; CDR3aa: AWSSQGVGQPQH
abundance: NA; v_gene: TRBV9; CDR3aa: ASSVGPGQGAYEQY
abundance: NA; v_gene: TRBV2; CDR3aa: ASSGQGMNTEAF
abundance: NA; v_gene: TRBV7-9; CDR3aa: ASSLLGQGSYEQY
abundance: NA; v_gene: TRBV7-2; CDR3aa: ASSASGTSGRGEQF
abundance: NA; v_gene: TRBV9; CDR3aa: ASSVGSPGFGGNTIY
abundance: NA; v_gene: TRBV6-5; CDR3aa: ASSRGTSGLYEQY
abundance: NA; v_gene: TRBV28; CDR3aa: ASSFLGAPSADTQY
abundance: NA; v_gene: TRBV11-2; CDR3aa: ASSLDLALSYEQY
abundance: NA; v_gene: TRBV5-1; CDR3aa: ASSYGGQNYNEQF
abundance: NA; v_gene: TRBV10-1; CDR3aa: ASSESGRTDTDTQY
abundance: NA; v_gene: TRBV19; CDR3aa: ASTDTWRGRNGYT
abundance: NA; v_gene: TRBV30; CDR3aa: AWSRANTEAF
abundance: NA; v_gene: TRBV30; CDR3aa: AWSAVRLNTEAF
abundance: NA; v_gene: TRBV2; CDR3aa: ATTRNLGGELF
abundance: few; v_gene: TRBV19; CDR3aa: ASSITSGSNQPQH
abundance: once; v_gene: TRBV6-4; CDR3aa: ASSLTENQPQH
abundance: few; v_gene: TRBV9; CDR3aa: ASSVGQGSYNEQF
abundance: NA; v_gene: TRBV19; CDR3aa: ASSIGQGNTEAF
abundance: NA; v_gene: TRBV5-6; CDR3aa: ASSLVDRPSYEQY
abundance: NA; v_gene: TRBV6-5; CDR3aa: ASSRGTSGAYEQY
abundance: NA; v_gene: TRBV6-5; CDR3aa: ASSRQGSSGNTIY